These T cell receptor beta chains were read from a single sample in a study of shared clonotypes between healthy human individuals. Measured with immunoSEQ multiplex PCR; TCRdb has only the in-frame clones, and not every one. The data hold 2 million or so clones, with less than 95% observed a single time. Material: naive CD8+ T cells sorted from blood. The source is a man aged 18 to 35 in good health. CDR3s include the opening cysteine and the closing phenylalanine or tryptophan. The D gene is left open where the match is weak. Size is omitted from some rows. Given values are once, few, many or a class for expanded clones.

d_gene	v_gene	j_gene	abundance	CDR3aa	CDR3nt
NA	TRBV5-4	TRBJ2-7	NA	CASSLGSGYEQYF	TGTGCCAGCAGCTTGGGCTCCGGCTACGAGCAGTACTTC
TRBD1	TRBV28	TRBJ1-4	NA	CASSTDREVSTNEKLFF	TGTGCCAGCAGCACGGACAGGGAAGTGTCAACTAATGAAAAACTGTTTTTT
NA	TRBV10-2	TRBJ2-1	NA	CASSEGRPEQFF	TGCGCCAGCAGTGAGGGGCGCCCTGAGCAGTTCTTC
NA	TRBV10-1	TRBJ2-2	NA	CASSGETGELFF	TGCGCCAGCAGTGGTGAAACCGGGGAGCTGTTTTTT
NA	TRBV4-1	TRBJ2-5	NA	CASSQEGAGETQYF	TGCGCCAGCAGCCAAGAAGGGGCAGGGGAGACCCAGTACTTC
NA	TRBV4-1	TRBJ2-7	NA	CASSQDRVIYF	TGCGCCAGCAGCCAAGATCGGGTTATTTACTTC
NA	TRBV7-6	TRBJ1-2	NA	CASSRGVRGSDYGYTF	TGTGCCAGCAGCCGGGGCGTCAGGGGATCCGACTATGGCTACACCTTC
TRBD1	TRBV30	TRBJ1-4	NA	CAWSVLLGTGGDWGSTNEKLFF	TGTGCCTGGAGTGTACTCCTCGGGACAGGGGGCGATTGGGGATCAACTAATGAAAAACTGTTTTTT
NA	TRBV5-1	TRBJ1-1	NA	CASSLFSGDTEAFF	TGCGCCAGCAGCTTGTTCAGCGGGGACACTGAAGCTTTCTTT
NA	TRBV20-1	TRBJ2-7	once	CSARESYEQYF	TGCAGTGCTAGAGAATCCTACGAGCAGTACTTC
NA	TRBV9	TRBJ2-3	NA	CASSVEGGLPDTQYF	TGTGCCAGCAGCGTAGAAGGGGGGTTACCAGATACGCAGTATTTT
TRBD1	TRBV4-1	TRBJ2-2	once	CASSQEWEGWGQGGTGELFF	TGCGCCAGCAGCCAAGAGTGGGAAGGGTGGGGACAGGGTGGAACCGGGGAGCTGTTTTTT
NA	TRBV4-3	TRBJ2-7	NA	CASSQEMGYEQYF	TGCGCCAGCAGCCAAGAAATGGGTTACGAGCAGTACTTC
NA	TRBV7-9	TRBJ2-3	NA	CASSSSPGTGSTDTQYF	TGTGCCAGCAGCTCCAGTCCCGGGACTGGTAGCACAGATACGCAGTATTTT
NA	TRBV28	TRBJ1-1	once	CASSYTQGDFTLVTEAFF	TGTGCCAGCAGTTACACCCAAGGCGATTTCACGCTAGTCACTGAAGCTTTCTTT
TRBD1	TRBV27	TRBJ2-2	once	CASSPRDRAGTGELFF	TGTGCCAGCAGTCCGCGGGACAGGGCAGGAACCGGGGAGCTGTTTTTT
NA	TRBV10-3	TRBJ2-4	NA	CAISEASEGTKNIQYF	TGTGCCATCAGTGAAGCTAGTGAGGGGACCAAAAACATTCAGTACTTC
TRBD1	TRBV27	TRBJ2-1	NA	CASSLTGSRNEQFF	TGTGCCAGCAGTTTGACAGGGTCGAGGAATGAGCAGTTCTTC
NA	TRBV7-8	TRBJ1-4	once	CASRPGGGTNEKLFF	TGTGCCAGCAGACCCGGCGGCGGGACGAATGAAAAACTGTTTTTT
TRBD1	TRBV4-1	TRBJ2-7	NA	CASSQEDRGSSYEQYF	TGCGCCAGCAGCCAGGAGGACAGGGGGTCCTCCTACGAGCAGTACTTC
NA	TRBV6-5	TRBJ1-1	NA	CASSYGPANTEAFF	TGTGCCAGCAGTTACGGTCCAGCCAACACTGAAGCTTTCTTT
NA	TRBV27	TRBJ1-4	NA	CASRKSEVYDEKLFF	TGTGCCAGCAGGAAAAGTGAGGTTTATGATGAAAAACTGTTTTTT
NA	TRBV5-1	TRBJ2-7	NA	CASSSSSGSSYEQYF	TGCGCCAGCAGCAGCTCGTCAGGGAGCTCCTACGAGCAGTACTTC
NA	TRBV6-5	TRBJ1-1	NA	CASSYEADTEAFF	TGTGCCAGCAGTTATGAGGCTGACACTGAAGCTTTCTTT
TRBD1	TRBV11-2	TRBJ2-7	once	CASSLVIGTGPYEQYF	TGTGCCAGCAGCTTAGTTATAGGGACAGGACCCTACGAGCAGTACTTC
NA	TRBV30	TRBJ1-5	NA	CAWSAGAGKQPQHF	TGTGCCTGGAGTGCGGGGGCAGGGAAACAGCCCCAGCATTTT
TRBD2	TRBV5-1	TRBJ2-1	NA	CASSLFSGSTDEQFF	TGCGCCAGCAGCTTGTTTAGCGGGAGCACGGATGAGCAGTTCTTC
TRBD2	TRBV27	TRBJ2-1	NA	CASWETSGHNEQFF	TGTGCCAGCTGGGAGACTAGCGGACACAATGAGCAGTTCTTC
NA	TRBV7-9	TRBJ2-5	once	CASKNSFGETQYF	TGTGCCAGCAAGAACAGCTTCGGGGAGACCCAGTACTTC
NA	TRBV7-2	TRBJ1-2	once	CASSFEGEGVLGGYTF	TGTGCCAGCAGCTTTGAGGGCGAAGGGGTTTTGGGTGGCTACACCTTC
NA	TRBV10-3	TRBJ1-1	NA	CAISPGETVNTEAFF	TGTGCCATCAGTCCAGGGGAGACGGTGAACACTGAAGCTTTCTTT
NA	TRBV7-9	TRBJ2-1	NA	CASSLSPGEQFF	TGTGCCAGCAGCTTAAGCCCCGGGGAGCAGTTCTTC
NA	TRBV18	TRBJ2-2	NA	CASSPGTYTGELFF	TGTGCCAGCTCACCGGGGACCTACACCGGGGAGCTGTTTTTT
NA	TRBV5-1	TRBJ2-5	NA	CASSFDPKRGVQETQYF	TGCGCCAGCAGCTTTGACCCGAAGCGCGGGGTGCAAGAGACCCAGTACTTC
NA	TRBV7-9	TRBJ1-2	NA	CASSSNRDALERHYGYTF	TGTGCCAGCAGCTCAAACCGGGACGCACTTGAGAGGCACTATGGCTACACCTTC
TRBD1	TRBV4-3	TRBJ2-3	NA	CASSQGQISDTQYF	TGCGCCAGCAGCCAGGGACAGATCTCAGATACGCAGTATTTT
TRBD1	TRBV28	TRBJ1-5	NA	CASSLRTGGSDSNQPQHF	TGTGCCAGCAGTTTGAGGACAGGGGGCTCCGATAGCAATCAGCCCCAGCATTTT
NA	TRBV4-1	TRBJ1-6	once	CASSQQGASTLHF	TGCGCCAGCAGCCAACAGGGAGCCTCAACCCTCCACTTT
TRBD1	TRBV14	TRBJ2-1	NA	CASSLRGSTGQFF	TGTGCCAGCAGCCTCAGGGGGTCCACAGGCCAGTTCTTC
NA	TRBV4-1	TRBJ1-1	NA	CASSQVEDERTEAFF	TGCGCCAGCAGCCAAGTCGAAGACGAGCGCACTGAAGCTTTCTTT
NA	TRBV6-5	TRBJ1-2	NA	CASSYASGTWGGYTF	TGTGCCAGCAGTTACGCATCCGGGACTTGGGGAGGCTACACCTTC
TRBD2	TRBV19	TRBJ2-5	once	CASSTSTSGSETQYF	TGTGCCAGTAGTACCTCGACTAGCGGGAGCGAGACCCAGTACTTC
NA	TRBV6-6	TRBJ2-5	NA	CASSSYSGSFKETQYF	TGTGCCAGCAGTTCCTATTCCGGGAGTTTCAAAGAGACCCAGTACTTC
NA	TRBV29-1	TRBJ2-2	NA	CSVGDPNTGELFF	TGCAGCGTCGGGGACCCAAACACCGGGGAGCTGTTTTTT
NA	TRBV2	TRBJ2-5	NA	CASSEQGKETQYF	TGTGCCAGCAGTGAACAGGGGAAGGAGACCCAGTACTTC
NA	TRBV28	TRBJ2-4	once	CASSFRPGAIAKNIQYF	TGTGCCAGCAGTTTCCGGCCAGGGGCAATAGCCAAAAACATTCAGTACTTC
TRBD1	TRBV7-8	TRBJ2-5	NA	CASSSPGGETQYF	TGTGCCAGCAGCTCGCCAGGGGGAGAGACCCAGTACTTC
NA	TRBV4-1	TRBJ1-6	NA	CASSQLNSPLHF	TGCGCCAGCAGCCAGTTAAATTCACCCCTCCACTTT
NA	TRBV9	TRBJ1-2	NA	CASSAGTPSGYGYTF	TGTGCCAGCAGCGCGGGGACGCCGTCGGGCTATGGCTACACCTTC
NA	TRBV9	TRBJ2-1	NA	CASSVEGLSSYNEQFF	TGTGCCAGCAGCGTAGAGGGACTGAGCTCCTACAATGAGCAGTTCTTC
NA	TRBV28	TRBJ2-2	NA	CASSFSIGTGELFF	TGTGCCAGCAGTTTCTCTATAGGGACCGGGGAGCTGTTTTTT
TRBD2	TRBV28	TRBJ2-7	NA	CASSRGLAEYAPYEQYF	TGTGCCAGCAGTCGGGGACTAGCAGAATACGCTCCCTACGAGCAGTACTTC
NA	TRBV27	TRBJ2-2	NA	CASSLSRVRDTGELFF	TGTGCCAGCAGTTTATCCAGGGTGAGGGACACCGGGGAGCTGTTTTTT